One T cell receptor (beta chain) is described in this entry. This record comes from a study of shared clonotypes between healthy human individuals. Whole-study context: Researchers drew samples from two women and a few men aged 18 to 49.

CDR3 length equals 15 residues. Trimming took 0 bases from V and 1 from J; bases not matched to a gene: 3. Germline CDR1 reads SGHRS; CDR2 reads YFSETQ. Sequencing used immunoSEQ multiplex PCR; TCRdb keeps in-frame clones, though not all of them. The table lists around 530,000 clones, around 76% of them singletons, with more than 10% in the top ten. This TCR was sampled from a woman aged 35 to 49 in good health. Some clones in this sample may be carry-over from other donors' samples. Sequences were obtained from PBMCs. V gene TRBV5-1 combines with J gene TRBJ1-1, with TRBD1 matching over 7 bases. In nucleotides, the CDR3 is TGCGCCAGCAGCTTGGACAGGGGACGGAACACTGAAGCTTTCTTT. This translates into CASSLDRGRNTEAFF.